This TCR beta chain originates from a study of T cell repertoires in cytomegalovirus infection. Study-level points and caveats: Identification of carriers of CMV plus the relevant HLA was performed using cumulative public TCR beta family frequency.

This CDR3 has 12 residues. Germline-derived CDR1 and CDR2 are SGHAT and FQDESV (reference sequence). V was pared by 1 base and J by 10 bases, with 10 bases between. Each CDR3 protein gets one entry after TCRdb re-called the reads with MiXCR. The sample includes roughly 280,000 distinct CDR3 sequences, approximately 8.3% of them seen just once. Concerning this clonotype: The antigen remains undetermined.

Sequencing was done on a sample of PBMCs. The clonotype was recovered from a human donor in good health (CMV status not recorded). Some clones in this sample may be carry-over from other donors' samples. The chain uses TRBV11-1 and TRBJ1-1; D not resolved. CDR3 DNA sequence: TGTGCCAGCAGCTTAGAGAACATCGGAGCTTTCTTT. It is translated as CASSLENIGAFF.